These 2 T cell receptor beta chains came from one sample sequenced in a study of T cells expressing NK-cell markers. With the 5' RACE reads reprocessed, TCRdb shows one record per CDR3 protein and no DNA. Its listing shows about 460,000 distinct CDR3 sequences. Input material: blood T cells: a sorted CD56 or NKG2C T cell subset, CD4+ or CD8+ T cells, or bulk PBMC T cells (not recorded which). The receptors originated from a woman aged 45-60 years in good health.

The chain has TRBV24-1 and TRBJ2-1. This CDR3 contains 12 residues. Germline V gives CDR1 KGHDR, CDR2 SFDVKD. The CDR3 protein is CATSDALGEQFF.

The gene calls are TRBV24-1 and TRBJ2-1; as DNA is missing, the TRBD1 call by TCRdb cannot be tested. Per germline, CDR1 KGHDR and CDR2 SFDVKD. The CDR3 length is 16 residues. CDR3 protein: CATSDFAAQGITQQFF.